This T cell receptor beta chain was recorded in a study of T cell clonotyping in hematopoietic cell transplantation. Overall study context: Recipient samples before transplant were obtained post-cytoreduction.

Noted time point: recipient sample about 28 days before transplant, after cytoreduction. Recipients were bled about 28 days pretransplant and at posttransplant days 30, 100, 180. The CDR3 extends over 14 amino acids. Germline V gene sequence: CDR1 SGHVS, CDR2 FQNEAQ. V lost 5 bases to trimming and J lost 7 bases; unmatched junction nucleotides: 9. Findings of the study overall: Recipient TCR diversity dropped after transplant; expanded clonotypes rose from day 30 to 180. Broader posttransplant TCR repertoire diversity was predicted by graft donor and pretransplant recipient Inverse Simpson Index values.

Notes on this clone: What it recognizes is unknown.

Assay: immunoSEQ multiplex PCR; the TCRdb copy retains only in-frame clones and omits some. The top ten clones hold around 1.6% of a sample with about 38,000 clones, roughly 95% of them seen once. The sequence derives from a man between 40 and 49 years old with chronic myeloid leukemia. Some clones in this sample may be carry-over from other donors' samples. The sample was peripheral blood mononuclear cells, taken before stem cell transplant. This sequence joins TRBV7-8 and TRBJ1-2, with 8 bases that match TRBD1. The chain's CDR3 is CASSVSGGAGGYTF. The CDR3 coding sequence is TGTGCCAGCAGCGTATCAGGGGGCGCGGGTGGCTACACCTTC.